This TCR beta chain was captured by sequencing in a study of graft-versus-host responses after intestinal transplantation. Study-level results: Individuals who had graft-donor T cell macrochimerism had allografts that showed high graft-versus-host to host-versus-graft clonal ratios.

Sequencing was performed with immunoSEQ multiplex PCR; in TCRdb, only in-frame clones are kept and a portion is missing. The sample lists 55,000 to 80,000 clones, 90% seen once, with about 1.8% in the top ten. In regard to this clone: Its antigen remains unknown.

Germline CDR1 reads MDHEN; CDR2 reads SYDVKM. The CDR3 consists of 14 residues. J gave up 1 base and V 5 bases, and 4 bases lay outside the gene matches. The source of this sequence is a human donor who was the organ donor for an intestinal transplant. The chain has TRBV28 and TRBJ1-1; the match to TRBD1 covers 7 bases. Here the sequenced sample was unstimulated CD8+ T cells sorted from spleen or lymph node cells, taken before transplant. The CDR3 nucleotides are TGTGCCAGCAGTCCGGGGACAGCGAACACTGAAGCTTTCTTT. Its protein product is CASSPGTANTEAFF.